This paragraph covers one T cell receptor (beta chain) sequence. V lost 3 bases, J lost 8 bases, and 16 bases lay in between. The CDR3 spans 14 residues. The germline gives CDR1 LGHNA, CDR2 YSLEER. Source study methods: By means of reference gene primer amplification, nucleated cell counts were estimated. Method: immunoSEQ multiplex PCR; TCRdb's copy keeps in-frame clones and lacks some. V and J calls and clone size are those listed in that table; D and trimming were worked out from the DNA. The table includes 300,000 to 400,000 clones, around 91% detected once. The data are from a study of blood T cell repertoires in COVID-19. Study details: COVID-19 samples from acute and convalescent phases originated in the United States, Italy and Spain. PBMCs, B-cell-depleted T cells, or T cells provided the cDNA or gDNA that made up the material.

The sequenced sample consisted of peripheral blood. This TCR came from a woman under 30 who had recovered from COVID-19. V usage is TRBV4-3 and J usage is TRBJ1-2; tentatively, D is TRBD1 (5 bases). CDR3 loop: CASSHFKGAEGYTF. CDR3 nucleotides: TGCGCCAGCAGCCACTTCAAAGGGGCAGAAGGCTACACCTTC.